This entry describes one TCR beta chain. Antigen specificity is unknown. TCRdb reprocessed the 5' RACE reads with MiXCR, giving one entry per CDR3 protein. The table includes 1,800,000 or so distinct CDR3 sequences, about 32% detected once. The data were taken from a study of identical twins. Whole-study results and caveats: Within cord blood, abundant beta clonotypes carried fewer insertions, but memory repertoires showed no such trend.

The source material was cord blood. This sequence originates from a newborn girl in good health.

The CDR3 DNA sequence: TGTGCCAGCAGCGTAGAAAAGGGACAGGGATATGGCTACACCTTC. Its protein is CASSVEKGQGYGYTF. The chain carries TRBV9 and TRBJ1-2; 9 bases agree with TRBD1. Germline assignment: CDR1 SGDLS and CDR2 YYNGEE. V was pared by 0 bases and J by 5 bases, with 5 bases of the junction left unmatched. This CDR3 is built from 15 residues.